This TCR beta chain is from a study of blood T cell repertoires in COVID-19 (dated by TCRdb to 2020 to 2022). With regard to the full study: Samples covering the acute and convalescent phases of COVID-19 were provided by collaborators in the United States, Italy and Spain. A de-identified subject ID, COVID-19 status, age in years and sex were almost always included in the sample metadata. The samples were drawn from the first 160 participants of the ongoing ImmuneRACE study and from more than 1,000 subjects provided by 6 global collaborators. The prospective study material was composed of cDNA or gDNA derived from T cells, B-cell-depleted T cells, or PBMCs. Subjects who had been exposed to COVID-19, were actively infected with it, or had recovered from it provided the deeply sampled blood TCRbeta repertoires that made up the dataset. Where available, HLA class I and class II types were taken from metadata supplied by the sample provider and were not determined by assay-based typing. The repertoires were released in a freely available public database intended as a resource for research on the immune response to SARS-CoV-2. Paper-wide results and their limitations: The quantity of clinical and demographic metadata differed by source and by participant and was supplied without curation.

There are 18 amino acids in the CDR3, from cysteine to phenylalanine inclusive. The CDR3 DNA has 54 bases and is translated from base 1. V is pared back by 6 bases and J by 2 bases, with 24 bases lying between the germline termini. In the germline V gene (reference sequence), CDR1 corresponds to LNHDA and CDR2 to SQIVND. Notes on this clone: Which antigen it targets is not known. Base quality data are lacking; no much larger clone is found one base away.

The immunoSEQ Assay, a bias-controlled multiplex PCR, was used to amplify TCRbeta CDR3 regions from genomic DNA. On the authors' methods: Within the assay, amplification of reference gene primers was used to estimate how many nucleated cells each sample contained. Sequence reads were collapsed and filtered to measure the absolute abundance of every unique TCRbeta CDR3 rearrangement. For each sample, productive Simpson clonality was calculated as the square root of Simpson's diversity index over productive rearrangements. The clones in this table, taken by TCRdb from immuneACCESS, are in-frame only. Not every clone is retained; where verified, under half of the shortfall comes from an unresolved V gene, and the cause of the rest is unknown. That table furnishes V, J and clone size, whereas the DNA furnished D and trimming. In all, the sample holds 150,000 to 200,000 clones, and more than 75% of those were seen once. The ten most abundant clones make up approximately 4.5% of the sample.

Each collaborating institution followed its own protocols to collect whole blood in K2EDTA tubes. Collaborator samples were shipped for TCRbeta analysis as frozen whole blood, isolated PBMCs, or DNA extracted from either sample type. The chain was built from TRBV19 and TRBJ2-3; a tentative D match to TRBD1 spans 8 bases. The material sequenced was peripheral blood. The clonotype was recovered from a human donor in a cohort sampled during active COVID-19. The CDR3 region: CASRGSRQGRGNTDTQYF. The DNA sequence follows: TGTGCCAGTAGGGGCTCCCGACAGGGGCGGGGGAACACAGATACGCAGTATTTT.